The following is a T cell receptor (beta chain) sequence with its context. Its target is not known. Germline CDR1 and CDR2: MGHRA and YSYEKL. CDR3 length: 12 residues. The J segment lost 10 bases and the V segment lost 2 bases, leaving 0 bases of the junction unmatched. This sample was included in a study of T-cell memory formation after mild COVID-19. Study-level results: Contracting clones, day 15 to 85, had balanced CD4/CD8, and later expanders favored CD4+.

In TCRdb, the 5' RACE reads were re-called with MiXCR into one record per CDR3 protein. The repertoire holds about 350,000 distinct CDR3 sequences, with approximately 14% as singletons. The sequenced material came from PBMCs or a T cell subset sorted from them (not recorded which). V usage is TRBV4-1 and J usage is TRBJ1-5; 9 bases line up with TRBD1. This clonotype was obtained from a young man who had mild COVID-19 (a few samples of this study predate the infection). Cell type and time point are not known. Written as DNA, the CDR3 is TGCGCCAGCAGCCAAACAGGGGGCCCCCAGCATTTT. It translates to CASSQTGGPQHF.